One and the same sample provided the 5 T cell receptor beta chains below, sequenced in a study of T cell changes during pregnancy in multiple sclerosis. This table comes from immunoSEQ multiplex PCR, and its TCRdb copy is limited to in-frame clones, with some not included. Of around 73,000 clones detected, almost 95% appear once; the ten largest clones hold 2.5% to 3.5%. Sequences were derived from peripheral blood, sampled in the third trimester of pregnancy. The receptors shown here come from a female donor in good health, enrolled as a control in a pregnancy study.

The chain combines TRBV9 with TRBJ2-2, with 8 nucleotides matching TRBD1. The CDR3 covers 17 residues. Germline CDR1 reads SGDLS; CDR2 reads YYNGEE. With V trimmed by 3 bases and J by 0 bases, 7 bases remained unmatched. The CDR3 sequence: CASSGASTGANTGELFF. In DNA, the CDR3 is TGTGCCAGCAGCGGAGCATCGACAGGGGCGAACACCGGGGAGCTGTTTTTT.

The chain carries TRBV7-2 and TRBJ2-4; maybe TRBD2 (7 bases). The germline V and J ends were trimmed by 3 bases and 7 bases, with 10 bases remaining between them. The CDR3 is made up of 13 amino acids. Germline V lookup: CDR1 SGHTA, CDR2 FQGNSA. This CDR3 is CASSFRGGNIQYF. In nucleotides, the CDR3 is TGTGCCAGCAGCTTCAGGGGAGGGAACATTCAGTACTTC. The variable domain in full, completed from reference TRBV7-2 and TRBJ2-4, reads GAGVSQSPSNKVTEKGKDVELRCDPISGHTALYWYRQSLGQGLEFLIYFQGNSAPDKSGLPSDRFSAERTGGSVSTLTIQRTQQEDSAVYLCASSFRGGNIQYFGAGTRLSVL.

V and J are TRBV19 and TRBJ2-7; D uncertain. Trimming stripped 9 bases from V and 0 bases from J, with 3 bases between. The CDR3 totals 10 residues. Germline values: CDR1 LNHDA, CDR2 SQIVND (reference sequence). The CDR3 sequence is CARLSYEQYF. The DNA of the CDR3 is TGTGCCAGACTCTCCTACGAGCAGTACTTC.

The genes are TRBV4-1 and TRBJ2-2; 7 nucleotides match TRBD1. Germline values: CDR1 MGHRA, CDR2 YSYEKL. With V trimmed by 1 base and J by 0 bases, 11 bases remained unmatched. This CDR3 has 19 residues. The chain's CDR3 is CASSQVKEGGQSNTGELFF. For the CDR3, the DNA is TGCGCCAGCAGCCAAGTCAAGGAAGGGGGACAGTCGAACACCGGGGAGCTGTTTTTT.

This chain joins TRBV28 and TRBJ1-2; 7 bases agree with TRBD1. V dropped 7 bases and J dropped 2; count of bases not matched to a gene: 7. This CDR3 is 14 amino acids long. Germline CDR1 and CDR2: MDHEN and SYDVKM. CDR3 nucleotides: TGTGCCAGCATTTTCGGGGACAGAAACTATGGCTACACCTTC. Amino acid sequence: CASIFGDRNYGYTF.